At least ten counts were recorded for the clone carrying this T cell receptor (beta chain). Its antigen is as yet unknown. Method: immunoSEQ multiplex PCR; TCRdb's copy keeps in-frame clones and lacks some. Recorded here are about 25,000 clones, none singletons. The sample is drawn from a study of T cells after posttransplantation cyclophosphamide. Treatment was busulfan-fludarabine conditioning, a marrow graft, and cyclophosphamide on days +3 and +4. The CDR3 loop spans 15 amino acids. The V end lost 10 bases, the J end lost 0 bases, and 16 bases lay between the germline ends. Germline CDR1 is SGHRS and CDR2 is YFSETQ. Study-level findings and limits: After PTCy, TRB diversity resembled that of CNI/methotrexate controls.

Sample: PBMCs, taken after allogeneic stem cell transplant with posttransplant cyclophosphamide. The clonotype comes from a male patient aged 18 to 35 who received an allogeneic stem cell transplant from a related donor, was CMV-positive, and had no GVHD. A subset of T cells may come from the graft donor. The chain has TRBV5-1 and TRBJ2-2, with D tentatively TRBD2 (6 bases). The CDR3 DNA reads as TGCGCCCCCAAACCGGGACTCGCGAACACCGGGGAGCTGTTTTTT. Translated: CAPKPGLANTGELFF.